The 28 T cell receptor beta chains below come from one sample, sequenced in a study of T cell clones after liver transplantation. Proliferating CFSE-low MLR cells were sequenced to define alloreactive TCRbeta sequences. Which antigens these TCRs recognize remains unknown. Only in-frame clones appear in the TCRdb table, and some are missing; sequencing was by immunoSEQ multiplex PCR. This sample has several thousand clones, with over 40% found just once. Sequencing was carried out using CD4+ T cells from cultured PBMCs. Source of these receptors: a human patient who received a liver transplant. Some T cells may trace back to the graft donor.

This chain joins TRBV21-1 and TRBJ1-5. TRBV21-1 is reported as a pseudogene. The CDR3 extends over 17 amino acids. CDR3 bases: TGTGCCAGCAGAGGCAGTTTAGCTACATTGGCTCATCAGCCCCAGCATTTT. This codes for CASRGSLATLAHQPQHF.

This clone showed up just a few times. The CDR3 sequence is CASSFYYTGELFF. In nucleotides, the CDR3 is TGTGCCAGCAGCTTTTATTACACCGGGGAGCTGTTTTTT. The rearrangement links TRBV7-8 to TRBJ2-2; no clear D. CDR1 SGHVS and CDR2 FQNEAQ come from the germline V gene. V was cut by 3 bases and J by 3 bases, with 5 bases left in between. CDR3 length: 13 residues.

The CDR3: CASSLSKGLAGGTDTQYF. The CDR3 coding sequence is TGTGCCAGCAGCCTAAGTAAGGGACTAGCGGGGGGCACAGATACGCAGTATTTT. The rearrangement uses TRBV7-9 and TRBJ2-3; 14 bases are shared with TRBD2. This CDR3 region has 18 residues. The V and J ends lost 5 bases and 1 base, in that order; junction bases with no gene match: 8. Germline V gene data show CDR1 as SEHNR and CDR2 as FQNEAQ (reference sequence).

The CDR3 DNA sequence: TGCGCCAGCAGCGACCCCGCGGGACAAGTCGGGGAGACCCAGTACTTC. Translation gives CASSDPAGQVGETQYF. This rearrangement joins TRBV5-1 to TRBJ2-5; the D gene could be TRBD1 or TRBD2 (6 bases each). CDR3 length: 16 amino acids. Per the germline V gene, CDR1 is SGHRS and CDR2 is YFSETQ. The ends were cut back, 4 bases at V and 5 bases at J, with 21 bases in the middle.

The gene calls are TRBV2 and TRBJ1-5; 7 bases align to TRBD1. V lost 10 bases and J lost 1; bases outside the gene matches: 4. The CDR3 is made up of 13 amino acids. Germline CDR1 and CDR2: SNHLY and FYNNEI. Here the CDR3 reads CATSGQSNQPQHF. The CDR3 nucleotides are TGTGCCACTTCGGGACAGAGCAATCAGCCCCAGCATTTT.

The rearrangement uses TRBV2 and TRBJ2-5; D possibly corresponds to TRBD1 (5 bases). The CDR3 sequence is 15 residues long. Germline CDR1 and CDR2: SNHLY and FYNNEI. V shed 7 bases and J shed 2 bases, with 17 bases lying between them. CDR3 sequence (DNA): TGTGCCAGCACCCTTCAAGGGGCAGGGCAAGAGACCCAGTACTTC. Protein sequence: CASTLQGAGQETQYF.

The V gene is TRBV18, the J gene TRBJ1-5; perhaps TRBD1 as D (5 bases). Looked up from germline, CDR1 is KGHSH and CDR2 is LQKENI. The V and J ends lost 2 bases and 6 bases respectively, with 8 bases between them. The CDR3 runs 13 residues. This chain's CDR3 is CASSPGGGQPQHF. Here the CDR3 DNA reads TGTGCCAGCTCACCAGGGGGTGGTCAGCCCCAGCATTTT. The variable domain in full, with the rest retrieved from reference TRBV18 and TRBJ1-5, is NAGVMQNPRHLVRRRGQEARLRCSPMKGHSHVYWYRQLPEEGLKFMVYLQKENIIDESGMPKERFSAEFPKEGPSILRIQQVVRGDSAAYFCASSPGGGQPQHFGDGTRLSIL.

The V gene is TRBV2, the J gene TRBJ2-1; 9 bases line up with TRBD1. This CDR3 spans 14 amino acids. The germline V gene has CDR1 SNHLY and CDR2 FYNNEI. With 7 bases clipped from V and 9 bases from J, the junction kept 10 bases outside the gene matches. The CDR3 nucleotides are TGTGCCAGCACTACCGGGACAGGGCTCGGTGAGCAGTTCTTC. Residues: CASTTGTGLGEQFF.

The chain combines TRBV2 with TRBJ2-7; D is unclear. The germline V gene has CDR1 SNHLY and CDR2 FYNNEI. The CDR3 loop spans 13 amino acids. The V and J ends lost 10 bases and 2 bases respectively, with 15 bases between them. The CDR3 protein is CAILTLSTYEQYF. The CDR3 nucleotides read TGTGCCATATTAACCTTAAGCACCTACGAGCAGTACTTC.

This clone was counted between two and nine times. This chain uses TRBV18 with TRBJ1-4; a possible D gene is TRBD1 (5 bases). Trimming took 3 bases from V and 0 from J, leaving 17 bases between them. Germline-derived CDR1 and CDR2 are KGHSH and LQKENI. CDR3 length equals 18 residues. The CDR3 loop is CASSPSRGYTTTNEKLFF. The CDR3, as DNA: TGTGCCAGCTCACCTAGTCGGGGGTATACAACAACTAATGAAAAACTGTTTTTT. Looking up the rest from reference TRBV18 and TRBJ1-4 gives the full variable domain: NAGVMQNPRHLVRRRGQEARLRCSPMKGHSHVYWYRQLPEEGLKFMVYLQKENIIDESGMPKERFSAEFPKEGPSILRIQQVVRGDSAAYFCASSPSRGYTTTNEKLFFGSGTQLSVL.

V gene TRBV10-3 combines with J gene TRBJ2-7; D remains unclear. The CDR3 runs to 12 residues. V was cut by 0 bases and J by 3 bases, with 3 bases left in between. Germline lookup yields CDR1 ENHRY and CDR2 SYGVKD. The CDR3 loop is CAISESSYEQYF. CDR3 nucleotides: TGTGCCATCAGTGAGTCGAGCTACGAGCAGTACTTC.

This clone is categorized as medium-sized (0.01 to 0.1%). This chain uses TRBV28 with TRBJ2-3, with D possibly TRBD2 on 5 matching bases. Germline CDR1 and CDR2: MDHEN and SYDVKM. This CDR3 has 19 amino acids. V was pared by 3 bases and J by 1 base, with 23 bases between. The CDR3 is CASSFLLLSSSPGTDTQYF. CDR3 nucleotides: TGTGCCAGCAGTTTCCTCCTCCTCTCTAGCAGCCCGGGCACAGATACGCAGTATTTT.

The V and J genes are TRBV28 and TRBJ2-7; D call uncertain. V was trimmed by 8 bases and J by 4 bases, leaving 15 bases between them. Germline CDR1 and CDR2: MDHEN and SYDVKM. This CDR3 is built from 13 residues. Written as DNA, the CDR3 is TGTGCCAGCGCACAGTTCAGTGGATACGAGCAGTACTTC. Protein sequence: CASAQFSGYEQYF.

The chain couples TRBV27 to TRBJ1-5; the D is unclear. Germline CDR1 and CDR2: MNHEY and SMNVEV (reference sequence). The CDR3 extends over 18 amino acids. V lost 5 bases and J 1 base, leaving 21 bases between the germline ends. The chain's CDR3 is CASSPRGWGFSSNQPQHF. For the CDR3, the DNA is TGTGCCAGCAGTCCGCGGGGTTGGGGTTTTTCGAGCAATCAGCCCCAGCATTTT.

This chain uses TRBV7-3 with TRBJ2-3; no definite D call. The germline CDR1 and CDR2 sequences are SGHTA and FQGTGA. The CDR3 has 15 amino acids. Trimming stripped 3 bases from V and 4 bases from J, with 14 bases between. The DNA for the CDR3 is TGTGCCAGCAGCTTCCTAGGTTCCCTGGCAGATACGCAGTATTTT. It translates to CASSFLGSLADTQYF. Drawing the rest from reference TRBV7-3 and TRBJ2-3, the complete variable domain is GAGVSQTPSNKVTEKGKYVELRCDPISGHTALYWYRQSLGQGPEFLIYFQGTGAADDSGLPNDRFFAVRPEGSVSTLKIQRTERGDSAVYLCASSFLGSLADTQYFGPGTRLTVL.

The chain couples TRBV19 to TRBJ2-1; 14 bases agree with TRBD2. CDR1 and CDR2 from the germline V gene are LNHDA and SQIVND (reference sequence). Unmatched junction bases numbered 6, after V lost 5 bases and J lost 3 bases. CDR3 size: 17 residues. The CDR3 sequence: CASSLRLAGGFYNEQFF. CDR3 bases: TGTGCCAGTAGTCTGCGACTAGCGGGAGGGTTCTACAATGAGCAGTTCTTC.

This clone has just one count. The chain employs TRBV9 and TRBJ2-3; 13 positions agree with TRBD2. This CDR3 is built from 16 residues. With V trimmed by 4 bases and J by 6 bases, 8 bases remained unmatched. Looked up from germline, CDR1 is SGDLS and CDR2 is YYNGEE. CDR3 sequence (DNA): TGTGCCAGCAGCCGAGGGACTAGCGGGACATGGGATACGCAGTATTTT. Protein: CASSRGTSGTWDTQYF.

The chain carries TRBV29-1 and TRBJ2-5; the match to TRBD2 covers 10 bases. V lost 1 base and J lost 0; bases outside the gene matches: 8. Germline V gives CDR1 SQVTM, CDR2 ANQGSEA. The CDR3 spans 17 residues. The CDR3 is CSVEVRSSGSYQETQYF. CDR3 in DNA: TGCAGCGTTGAAGTCCGGTCTAGCGGGAGTTACCAAGAGACCCAGTACTTC. The complete variable domain, with remaining parts taken from reference TRBV29-1 and TRBJ2-5, reads SAVISQKPSRDICQRGTSLTIQCQVDSQVTMMFWYRQQPGQSLTLIATANQGSEATYESGFVIDKFPISRPNLTFSTLTVSNMSPEDSSIYLCSVEVRSSGSYQETQYFGPGTRLLVL.

The V call is TRBV21-1, the J call TRBJ2-1; no check of the table's D call, TRBD1, against the DNA was made. TRBV21-1 is shown as a pseudogene. There are 14 residues in the CDR3. CDR3 sequence (DNA): TGTGCCAGCAGCCCCTGGCCCAGGGGGTATGAGCAGTTCTTC. Protein: CASSPWPRGYEQFF.

This clone counts as medium-sized. This chain connects TRBV5-1 to TRBJ2-7; no reliable D call. The germline V gene has CDR1 SGHRS and CDR2 YFSETQ. The V gene lost 0 bases and the J gene lost 3 bases, with 1 base spanning the gap. The CDR3 contains 11 residues. The CDR3 is CASSLGYEQYF. CDR3 coding DNA: TGCGCCAGCAGCTTGGGCTACGAGCAGTACTTC. Supplemented by reference TRBV5-1 and TRBJ2-7, the full variable domain reads KAGVTQTPRYLIKTRGQQVTLSCSPISGHRSVSWYQQTPGQGLQFLFEYFSETQRNKGNFPGRFSGRQFSNSRSEMNVSTLELGDSALYLCASSLGYEQYFGPGTRLTVT.

This clone was found a few times. The chain is built from TRBV11-1 and TRBJ2-1, with D perhaps TRBD1 or TRBD2 (5 bases each). V was clipped by 0 bases and J by 9 bases, with 21 bases between them. This CDR3 has 17 amino acids. Per the germline V gene, CDR1 is SGHAT and CDR2 is FQDESV (reference sequence). CDR3 sequence: CASSLARAGRPNTEQFF. The CDR3 bases are TGTGCCAGCAGCTTAGCGCGGGCAGGGAGACCAAACACTGAGCAGTTCTTC.

This chain links TRBV18 with TRBJ2-3; D perhaps matches TRBD2 (5 bases). Germline V gene lookup returns CDR1 KGHSH and CDR2 LQKENI. The length of the CDR3 is 14 residues. V lost 1 base and J 10 bases, leaving 15 bases between the germline ends. CDR3 sequence reads: CASSPRTSEDPQYF. CDR3 coding DNA: TGTGCCAGCTCACCACGGACGTCGGAGGATCCGCAGTATTTT.

V and J are TRBV7-9 and TRBJ1-1; no firm D call. V dropped 2 bases and J dropped 4 bases, with 11 bases sitting between them. This CDR3 has 14 amino acids. CDR1 SEHNR and CDR2 FQNEAQ come from the germline V gene (reference sequence). As DNA, the CDR3 is TGTGCCAGCAGCTTATATTCCGAGGCCACTGAAGCTTTCTTT. Amino acid sequence: CASSLYSEATEAFF.

The chain couples TRBV5-4 to TRBJ1-1; TRBD1 aligns across 7 bases. Germline V gene lookup returns CDR1 SGHNT and CDR2 YYREEE (reference sequence). The CDR3 has 15 residues. V trimming: 0 bases; J trimming: 4 bases; junction bases outside the gene matches: 6. The CDR3 DNA is TGTGCCAGCAGCTTGGCTTCAGGGGGGAGCACTGAAGCTTTCTTT. The encoded protein is CASSLASGGSTEAFF.

The chain links TRBV18 to TRBJ2-3; D ambiguous. The V gene's germline CDR1 is KGHSH and CDR2 LQKENI. The V end lost 2 bases, the J end lost 0 bases, and 3 bases lay between the germline ends. The CDR3 length is 13 residues. CDR3 sequence reads: CASSPVSTDTQYF. DNA for the CDR3: TGTGCCAGCTCACCAGTAAGCACAGATACGCAGTATTTT.

This clone is deemed medium-sized. The gene calls are TRBV19 and TRBJ1-4; no definite D call. The CDR3 runs 15 residues. V was clipped by 7 bases and J by 5 bases, with 17 bases between them. The V gene's germline CDR1 is LNHDA and CDR2 SQIVND (reference sequence). The CDR3 sequence is CASTRMGRPNEKLFF. In DNA form, the CDR3 reads TGTGCCAGTACGCGAATGGGCAGGCCAAATGAAAAACTGTTTTTT.

By proportion, this clone is medium-sized (0.01 to 0.1%). The chain carries TRBV7-2 and TRBJ1-1; the D is unclear. The CDR3 is 12 amino acids. Deletions cut 3 bases from V and 11 bases from J, with 13 bases between. CDR1 is SGHTA and CDR2 is FQGNSA in the germline V gene. CDR3 in DNA: TGTGCCAGCAGCTTTACCGGGATCGGGGCTTTCTTT. Amino acids: CASSFTGIGAFF.

The V and J genes are TRBV6-6 and TRBJ2-3; D is perhaps TRBD2 (7 bases). The CDR3 totals 15 residues. Germline values: CDR1 MNHNY, CDR2 SVGAGI (reference sequence). V gave up 2 bases and J gave up 5 bases, with 14 bases separating them. CDR3 coding DNA: TGTGCCAGCAGTTACCCCGGCGGGGGCGTAGATACGCAGTATTTT. Its protein is CASSYPGGGVDTQYF.